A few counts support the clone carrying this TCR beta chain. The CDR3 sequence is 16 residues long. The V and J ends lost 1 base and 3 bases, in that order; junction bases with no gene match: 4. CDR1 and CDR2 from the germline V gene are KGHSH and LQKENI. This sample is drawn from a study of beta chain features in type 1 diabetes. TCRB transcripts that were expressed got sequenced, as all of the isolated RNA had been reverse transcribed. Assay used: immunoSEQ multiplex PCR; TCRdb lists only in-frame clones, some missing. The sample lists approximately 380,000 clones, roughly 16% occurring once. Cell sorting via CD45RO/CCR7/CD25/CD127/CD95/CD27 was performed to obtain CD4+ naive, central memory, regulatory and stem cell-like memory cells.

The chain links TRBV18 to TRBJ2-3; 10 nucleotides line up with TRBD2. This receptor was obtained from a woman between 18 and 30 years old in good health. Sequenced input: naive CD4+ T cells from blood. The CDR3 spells CASSPQSSGSTDTQYF. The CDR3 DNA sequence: TGTGCCAGCTCACCACAGTCTAGCGGGAGTACAGATACGCAGTATTTT. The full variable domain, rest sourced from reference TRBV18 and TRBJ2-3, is NAGVMQNPRHLVRRRGQEARLRCSPMKGHSHVYWYRQLPEEGLKFMVYLQKENIIDESGMPKERFSAEFPKEGPSILRIQQVVRGDSAAYFCASSPQSSGSTDTQYFGPGTRLTVL.